A single T cell receptor (beta chain) is shown here with its context. Its target is not known. Assay used: immunoSEQ multiplex PCR; TCRdb lists only in-frame clones, some missing. The sample yields around 34,000 clones, 80% to 95% seen once. The data were taken from a study of PD-1 blockade in classical Hodgkin lymphoma. About the study: It was nivolumab at 3 mg/kg, given intravenously every 2 weeks, that patients received.

All patients experienced relapse after autologous stem cell transplantation, and brentuximab vedotin exposure was variable. From thawed PBMCs, CD4+ T cells were purified using magnetic negative selection. Points from the study as a whole: Baseline diversity was lower in partial responders and progressors than complete responders. TCR diversity rose significantly by C4D1 in CD4+ but not CD8+ cells.

CDR1 and CDR2 from the germline V gene are GTSNPN and SVGIG (reference sequence). V lost 4 bases, J lost 9 bases, and 18 bases stayed unmatched. The CDR3 length is 16 residues. The sequencing used CD4+ T cells from blood, collected at baseline. The genes are TRBV30 and TRBJ2-3; 8 nucleotides line up with TRBD2. The clonotype was recovered from a human donor with classical Hodgkin lymphoma. CDR3 in DNA: TGTGCCTGGAATAGCGGGGTCGGGTCCTATGCCGAAACGCAGTATTTT. It codes for CAWNSGVGSYAETQYF.